This T cell receptor beta chain comes out of a study of T cell repertoires in cytomegalovirus infection. TCRdb processed the reads anew with MiXCR; each CDR3 protein has one entry. In the table there are around 170,000 distinct CDR3 sequences, 14% of which are singletons. The CDR3 runs to 13 residues. V was trimmed by 6 bases and J by 4 bases, leaving 15 bases between them. The germline V gene has CDR1 SQVTM and CDR2 ANQGSEA. The source material was PBMCs. This rearrangement joins TRBV29-1 to TRBJ2-5; D assignment may be TRBD1 or TRBD2 (5 bases each). The clonotype comes from a human donor in good health (CMV status not recorded). Some clones in this sample may be carry-over from other donors' samples. DNA for the CDR3: TGCAGCGTCCGATCGGGGCCGGGAGAGACCCAGTACTTC. It codes for CSVRSGPGETQYF.